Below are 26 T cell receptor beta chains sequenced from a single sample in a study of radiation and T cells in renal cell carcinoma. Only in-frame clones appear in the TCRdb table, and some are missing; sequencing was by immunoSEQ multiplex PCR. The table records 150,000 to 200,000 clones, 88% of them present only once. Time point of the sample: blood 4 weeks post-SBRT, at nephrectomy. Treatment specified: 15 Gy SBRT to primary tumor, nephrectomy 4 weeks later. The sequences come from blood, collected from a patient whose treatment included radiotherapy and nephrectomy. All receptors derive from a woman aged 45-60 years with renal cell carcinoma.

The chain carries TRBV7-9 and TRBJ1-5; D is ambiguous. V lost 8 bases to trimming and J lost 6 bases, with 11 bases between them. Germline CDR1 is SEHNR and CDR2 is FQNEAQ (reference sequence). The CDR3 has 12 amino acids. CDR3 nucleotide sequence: TGTGCCAGCTGCGCGGGCGGTCAGCCCCAGCATTTT. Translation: CASCAGGQPQHF.

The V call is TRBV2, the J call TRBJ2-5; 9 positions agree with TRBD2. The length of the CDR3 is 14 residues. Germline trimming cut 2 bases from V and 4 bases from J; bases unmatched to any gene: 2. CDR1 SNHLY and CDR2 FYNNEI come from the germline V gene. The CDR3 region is CASSEISGGETQYF. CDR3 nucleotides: TGTGCCAGCAGTGAAATTAGCGGGGGAGAGACCCAGTACTTC.

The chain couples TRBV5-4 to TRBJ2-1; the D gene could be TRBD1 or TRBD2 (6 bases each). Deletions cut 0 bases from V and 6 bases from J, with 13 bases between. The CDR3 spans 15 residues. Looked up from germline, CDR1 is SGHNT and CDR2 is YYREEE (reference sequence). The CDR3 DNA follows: TGTGCCAGCAGCTTGGACCGGGGGCCAGGCAATGAGCAGTTCTTC. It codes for CASSLDRGPGNEQFF.

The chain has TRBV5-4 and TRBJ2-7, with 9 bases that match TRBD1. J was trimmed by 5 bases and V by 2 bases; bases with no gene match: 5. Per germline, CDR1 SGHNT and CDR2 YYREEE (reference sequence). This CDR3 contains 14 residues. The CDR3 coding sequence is TGTGCCAGCAGCTTACCGGACAGGGGTCACGAGCAGTACTTC. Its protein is CASSLPDRGHEQYF.

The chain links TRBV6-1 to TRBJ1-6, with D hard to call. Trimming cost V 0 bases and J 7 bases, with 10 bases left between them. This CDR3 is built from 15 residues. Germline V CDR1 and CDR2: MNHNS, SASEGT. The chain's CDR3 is CASSEARGGNSPLHF. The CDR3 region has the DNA TGTGCCAGCAGTGAAGCGCGCGGAGGGAATTCACCCCTCCACTTT.

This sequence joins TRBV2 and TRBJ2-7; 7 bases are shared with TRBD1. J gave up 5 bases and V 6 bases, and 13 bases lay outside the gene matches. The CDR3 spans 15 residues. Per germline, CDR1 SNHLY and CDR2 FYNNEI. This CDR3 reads CASRTGTAPFHEQYF. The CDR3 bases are TGTGCCAGCAGGACCGGGACAGCCCCCTTTCACGAGCAGTACTTC. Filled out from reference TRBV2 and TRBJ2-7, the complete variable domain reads EPEVTQTPSHQVTQMGQEVILRCVPISNHLYFYWYRQILGQKVEFLVSFYNNEISEKSEIFDDQFSVERPDGSNFTLKIRSTKLEDSAMYFCASRTGTAPFHEQYFGPGTRLTVT.

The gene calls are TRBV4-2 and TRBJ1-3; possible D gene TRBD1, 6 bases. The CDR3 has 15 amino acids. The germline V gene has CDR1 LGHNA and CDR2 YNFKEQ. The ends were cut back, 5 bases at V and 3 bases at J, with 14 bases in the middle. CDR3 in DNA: TGTGCCAGCAGCTCCCCGGGGGGCCGTGGAAACACCATATATTTT. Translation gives CASSSPGGRGNTIYF.

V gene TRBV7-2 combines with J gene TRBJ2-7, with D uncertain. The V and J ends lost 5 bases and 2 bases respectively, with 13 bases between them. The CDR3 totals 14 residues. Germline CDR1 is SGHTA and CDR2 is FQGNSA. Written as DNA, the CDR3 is TGTGCCAGCAGCCTCCCCGTTAGGCCCTACGAGCAGTACTTC. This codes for CASSLPVRPYEQYF. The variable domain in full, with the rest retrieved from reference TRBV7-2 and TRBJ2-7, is GAGVSQSPSNKVTEKGKDVELRCDPISGHTALYWYRQSLGQGLEFLIYFQGNSAPDKSGLPSDRFSAERTGGSVSTLTIQRTQQEDSAVYLCASSLPVRPYEQYFGPGTRLTVT.

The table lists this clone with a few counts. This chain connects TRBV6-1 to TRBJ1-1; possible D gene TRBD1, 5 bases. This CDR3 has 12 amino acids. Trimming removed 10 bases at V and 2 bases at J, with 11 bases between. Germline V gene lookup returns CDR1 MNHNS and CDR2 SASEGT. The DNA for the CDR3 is TGTGCCACCGCGGGGGATAACACTGAAGCTTTCTTT. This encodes CATAGDNTEAFF.

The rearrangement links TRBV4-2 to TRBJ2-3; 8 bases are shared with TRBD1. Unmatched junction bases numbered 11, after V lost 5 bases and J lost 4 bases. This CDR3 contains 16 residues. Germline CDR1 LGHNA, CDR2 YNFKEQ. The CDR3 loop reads CASSYSQGQGADTQYF. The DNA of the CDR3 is TGTGCCAGCAGCTACTCCCAAGGACAGGGTGCAGATACGCAGTATTTT.

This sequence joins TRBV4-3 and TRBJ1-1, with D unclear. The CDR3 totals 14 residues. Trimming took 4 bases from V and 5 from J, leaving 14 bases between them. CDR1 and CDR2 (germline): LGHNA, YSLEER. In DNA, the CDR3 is TGCGCCAGCAGCCTTCAGGCCAGACGGACTGAAGCTTTCTTT. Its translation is CASSLQARRTEAFF.

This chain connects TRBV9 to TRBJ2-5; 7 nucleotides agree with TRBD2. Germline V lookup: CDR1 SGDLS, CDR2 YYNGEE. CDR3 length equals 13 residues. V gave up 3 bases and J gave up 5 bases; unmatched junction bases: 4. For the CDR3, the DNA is TGTGCCAGCAGCGGTAATAGCGGGGAGACCCAGTACTTC. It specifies CASSGNSGETQYF. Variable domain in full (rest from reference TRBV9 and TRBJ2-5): DSGVTQTPKHLITATGQRVTLRCSPRSGDLSVYWYQQSLDQGLQFLIQYYNGEERAKGNILERFSAQQFPDLHSELNLSSLELGDSALYFCASSGNSGETQYFGPGTRLLVL.

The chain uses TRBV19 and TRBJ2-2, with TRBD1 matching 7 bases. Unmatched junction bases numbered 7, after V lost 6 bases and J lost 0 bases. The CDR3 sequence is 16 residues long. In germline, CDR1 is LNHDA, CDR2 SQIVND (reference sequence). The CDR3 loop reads CASSPTGTANTGELFF. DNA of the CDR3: TGTGCCAGTAGCCCAACCGGGACAGCGAACACCGGGGAGCTGTTTTTT.

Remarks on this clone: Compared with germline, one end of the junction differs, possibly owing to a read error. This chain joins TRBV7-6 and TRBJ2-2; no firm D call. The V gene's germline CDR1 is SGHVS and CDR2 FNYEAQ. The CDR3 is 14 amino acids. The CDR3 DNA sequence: TGTGCCAGCAGCTTAGAACTGATATCCGGAGAGCTGTTTTTT. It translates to CASSLELISGELFF.

The CDR3 region is CASSSYTGTDTQYF. The CDR3 nucleotides read TGTGCCAGCAGCTCGTACACTGGCACAGATACGCAGTATTTT. The rearrangement uses TRBV7-9 and TRBJ2-3; no clear D gene. The CDR3 totals 14 residues. The germline V gene has CDR1 SEHNR and CDR2 FQNEAQ (reference sequence). Trimming left V 4 bases short and J 1 base short, with 9 bases between.

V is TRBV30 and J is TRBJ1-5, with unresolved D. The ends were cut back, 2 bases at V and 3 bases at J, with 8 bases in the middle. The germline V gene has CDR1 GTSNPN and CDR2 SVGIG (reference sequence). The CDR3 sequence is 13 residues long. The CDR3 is CAWSIKFNQPQHF. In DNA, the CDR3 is TGTGCCTGGAGTATTAAGTTCAATCAGCCCCAGCATTTT.

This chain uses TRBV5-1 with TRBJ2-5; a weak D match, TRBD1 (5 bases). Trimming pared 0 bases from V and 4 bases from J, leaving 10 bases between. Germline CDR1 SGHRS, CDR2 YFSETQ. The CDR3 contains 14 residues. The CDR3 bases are TGCGCCAGCAGCTTGGAGGGGTCTTCAGAGACCCAGTACTTC. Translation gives CASSLEGSSETQYF.

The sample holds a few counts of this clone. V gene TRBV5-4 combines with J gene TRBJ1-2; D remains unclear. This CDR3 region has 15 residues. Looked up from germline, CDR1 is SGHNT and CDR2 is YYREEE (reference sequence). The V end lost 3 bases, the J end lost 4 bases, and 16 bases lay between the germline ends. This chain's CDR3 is CASSSSDGYSYGYTF. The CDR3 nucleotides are TGTGCCAGCAGCTCTTCGGATGGGTACAGCTATGGCTACACCTTC.

CDR3 DNA sequence: TGCAGCGCCACGAGGGGGGGTGAGCAGTTCTTC. Amino acids: CSATRGGEQFF. The chain joins TRBV29-1 to TRBJ2-1, with D possibly being TRBD2 (7 bases). V lost 7 bases and J lost 9, with 13 bases in between. This CDR3 comprises 11 residues. Germline V gene data show CDR1 as SQVTM and CDR2 as ANQGSEA.

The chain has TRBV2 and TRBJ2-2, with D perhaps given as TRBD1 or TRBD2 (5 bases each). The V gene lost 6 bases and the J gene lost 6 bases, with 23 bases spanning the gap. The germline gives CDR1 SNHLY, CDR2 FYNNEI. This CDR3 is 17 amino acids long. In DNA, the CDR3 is TGTGCCAGCAGCCGAGGGTTTCAGGGACGAATTTCCGGGGAGCTGTTTTTT. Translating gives CASSRGFQGRISGELFF. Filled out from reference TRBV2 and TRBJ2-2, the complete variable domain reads EPEVTQTPSHQVTQMGQEVILRCVPISNHLYFYWYRQILGQKVEFLVSFYNNEISEKSEIFDDQFSVERPDGSNFTLKIRSTKLEDSAMYFCASSRGFQGRISGELFFGEGSRLTVL.

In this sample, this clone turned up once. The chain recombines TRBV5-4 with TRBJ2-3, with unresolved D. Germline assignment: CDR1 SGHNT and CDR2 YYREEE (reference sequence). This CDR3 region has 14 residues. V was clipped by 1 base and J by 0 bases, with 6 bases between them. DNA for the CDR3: TGTGCCAGCAGCTTGAGGTCTAGCACAGATACGCAGTATTTT. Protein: CASSLRSSTDTQYF. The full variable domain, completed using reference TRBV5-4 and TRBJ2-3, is ETGVTQSPTHLIKTRGQQVTLRCSSQSGHNTVSWYQQALGQGPQFIFQYYREEENGRGNFPPRFSGLQFPNYSSELNVNALELDDSALYLCASSLRSSTDTQYFGPGTRLTVL.

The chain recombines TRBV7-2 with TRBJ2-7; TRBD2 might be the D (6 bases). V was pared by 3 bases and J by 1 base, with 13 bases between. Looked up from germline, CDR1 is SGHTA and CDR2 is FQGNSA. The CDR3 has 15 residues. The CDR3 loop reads CASSFPVGGSYEQYF. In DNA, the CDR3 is TGTGCCAGCAGCTTCCCGGTTGGAGGGTCCTACGAGCAGTACTTC.

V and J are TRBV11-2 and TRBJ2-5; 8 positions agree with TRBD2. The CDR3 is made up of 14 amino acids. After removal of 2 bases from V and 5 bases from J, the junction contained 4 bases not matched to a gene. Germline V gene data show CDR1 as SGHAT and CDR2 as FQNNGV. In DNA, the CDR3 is TGTGCCAGCAGCTTAAGCGGGGGTGTGGAGACCCAGTACTTC. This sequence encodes CASSLSGGVETQYF.

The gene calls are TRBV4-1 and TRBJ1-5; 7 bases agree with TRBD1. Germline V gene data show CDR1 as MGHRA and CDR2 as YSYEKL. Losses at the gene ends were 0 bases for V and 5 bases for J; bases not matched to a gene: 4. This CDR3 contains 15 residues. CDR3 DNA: TGCGCCAGCAGCCAAGATGGGACAGAGGATCAGCCCCAGCATTTT. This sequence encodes CASSQDGTEDQPQHF.

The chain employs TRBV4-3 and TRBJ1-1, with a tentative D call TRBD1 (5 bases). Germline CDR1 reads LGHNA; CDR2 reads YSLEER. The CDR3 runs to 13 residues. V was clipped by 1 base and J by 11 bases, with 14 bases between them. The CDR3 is CASSQVGADSAFF. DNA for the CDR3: TGCGCCAGCAGCCAAGTCGGGGCCGACAGCGCTTTCTTT.

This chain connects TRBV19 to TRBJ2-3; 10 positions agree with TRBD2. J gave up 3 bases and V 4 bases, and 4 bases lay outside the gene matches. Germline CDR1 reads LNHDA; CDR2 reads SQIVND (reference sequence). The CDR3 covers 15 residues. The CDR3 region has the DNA TGTGCCAGTAGTACTACTAGCGGGGAAACAGATACGCAGTATTTT. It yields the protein CASSTTSGETDTQYF.